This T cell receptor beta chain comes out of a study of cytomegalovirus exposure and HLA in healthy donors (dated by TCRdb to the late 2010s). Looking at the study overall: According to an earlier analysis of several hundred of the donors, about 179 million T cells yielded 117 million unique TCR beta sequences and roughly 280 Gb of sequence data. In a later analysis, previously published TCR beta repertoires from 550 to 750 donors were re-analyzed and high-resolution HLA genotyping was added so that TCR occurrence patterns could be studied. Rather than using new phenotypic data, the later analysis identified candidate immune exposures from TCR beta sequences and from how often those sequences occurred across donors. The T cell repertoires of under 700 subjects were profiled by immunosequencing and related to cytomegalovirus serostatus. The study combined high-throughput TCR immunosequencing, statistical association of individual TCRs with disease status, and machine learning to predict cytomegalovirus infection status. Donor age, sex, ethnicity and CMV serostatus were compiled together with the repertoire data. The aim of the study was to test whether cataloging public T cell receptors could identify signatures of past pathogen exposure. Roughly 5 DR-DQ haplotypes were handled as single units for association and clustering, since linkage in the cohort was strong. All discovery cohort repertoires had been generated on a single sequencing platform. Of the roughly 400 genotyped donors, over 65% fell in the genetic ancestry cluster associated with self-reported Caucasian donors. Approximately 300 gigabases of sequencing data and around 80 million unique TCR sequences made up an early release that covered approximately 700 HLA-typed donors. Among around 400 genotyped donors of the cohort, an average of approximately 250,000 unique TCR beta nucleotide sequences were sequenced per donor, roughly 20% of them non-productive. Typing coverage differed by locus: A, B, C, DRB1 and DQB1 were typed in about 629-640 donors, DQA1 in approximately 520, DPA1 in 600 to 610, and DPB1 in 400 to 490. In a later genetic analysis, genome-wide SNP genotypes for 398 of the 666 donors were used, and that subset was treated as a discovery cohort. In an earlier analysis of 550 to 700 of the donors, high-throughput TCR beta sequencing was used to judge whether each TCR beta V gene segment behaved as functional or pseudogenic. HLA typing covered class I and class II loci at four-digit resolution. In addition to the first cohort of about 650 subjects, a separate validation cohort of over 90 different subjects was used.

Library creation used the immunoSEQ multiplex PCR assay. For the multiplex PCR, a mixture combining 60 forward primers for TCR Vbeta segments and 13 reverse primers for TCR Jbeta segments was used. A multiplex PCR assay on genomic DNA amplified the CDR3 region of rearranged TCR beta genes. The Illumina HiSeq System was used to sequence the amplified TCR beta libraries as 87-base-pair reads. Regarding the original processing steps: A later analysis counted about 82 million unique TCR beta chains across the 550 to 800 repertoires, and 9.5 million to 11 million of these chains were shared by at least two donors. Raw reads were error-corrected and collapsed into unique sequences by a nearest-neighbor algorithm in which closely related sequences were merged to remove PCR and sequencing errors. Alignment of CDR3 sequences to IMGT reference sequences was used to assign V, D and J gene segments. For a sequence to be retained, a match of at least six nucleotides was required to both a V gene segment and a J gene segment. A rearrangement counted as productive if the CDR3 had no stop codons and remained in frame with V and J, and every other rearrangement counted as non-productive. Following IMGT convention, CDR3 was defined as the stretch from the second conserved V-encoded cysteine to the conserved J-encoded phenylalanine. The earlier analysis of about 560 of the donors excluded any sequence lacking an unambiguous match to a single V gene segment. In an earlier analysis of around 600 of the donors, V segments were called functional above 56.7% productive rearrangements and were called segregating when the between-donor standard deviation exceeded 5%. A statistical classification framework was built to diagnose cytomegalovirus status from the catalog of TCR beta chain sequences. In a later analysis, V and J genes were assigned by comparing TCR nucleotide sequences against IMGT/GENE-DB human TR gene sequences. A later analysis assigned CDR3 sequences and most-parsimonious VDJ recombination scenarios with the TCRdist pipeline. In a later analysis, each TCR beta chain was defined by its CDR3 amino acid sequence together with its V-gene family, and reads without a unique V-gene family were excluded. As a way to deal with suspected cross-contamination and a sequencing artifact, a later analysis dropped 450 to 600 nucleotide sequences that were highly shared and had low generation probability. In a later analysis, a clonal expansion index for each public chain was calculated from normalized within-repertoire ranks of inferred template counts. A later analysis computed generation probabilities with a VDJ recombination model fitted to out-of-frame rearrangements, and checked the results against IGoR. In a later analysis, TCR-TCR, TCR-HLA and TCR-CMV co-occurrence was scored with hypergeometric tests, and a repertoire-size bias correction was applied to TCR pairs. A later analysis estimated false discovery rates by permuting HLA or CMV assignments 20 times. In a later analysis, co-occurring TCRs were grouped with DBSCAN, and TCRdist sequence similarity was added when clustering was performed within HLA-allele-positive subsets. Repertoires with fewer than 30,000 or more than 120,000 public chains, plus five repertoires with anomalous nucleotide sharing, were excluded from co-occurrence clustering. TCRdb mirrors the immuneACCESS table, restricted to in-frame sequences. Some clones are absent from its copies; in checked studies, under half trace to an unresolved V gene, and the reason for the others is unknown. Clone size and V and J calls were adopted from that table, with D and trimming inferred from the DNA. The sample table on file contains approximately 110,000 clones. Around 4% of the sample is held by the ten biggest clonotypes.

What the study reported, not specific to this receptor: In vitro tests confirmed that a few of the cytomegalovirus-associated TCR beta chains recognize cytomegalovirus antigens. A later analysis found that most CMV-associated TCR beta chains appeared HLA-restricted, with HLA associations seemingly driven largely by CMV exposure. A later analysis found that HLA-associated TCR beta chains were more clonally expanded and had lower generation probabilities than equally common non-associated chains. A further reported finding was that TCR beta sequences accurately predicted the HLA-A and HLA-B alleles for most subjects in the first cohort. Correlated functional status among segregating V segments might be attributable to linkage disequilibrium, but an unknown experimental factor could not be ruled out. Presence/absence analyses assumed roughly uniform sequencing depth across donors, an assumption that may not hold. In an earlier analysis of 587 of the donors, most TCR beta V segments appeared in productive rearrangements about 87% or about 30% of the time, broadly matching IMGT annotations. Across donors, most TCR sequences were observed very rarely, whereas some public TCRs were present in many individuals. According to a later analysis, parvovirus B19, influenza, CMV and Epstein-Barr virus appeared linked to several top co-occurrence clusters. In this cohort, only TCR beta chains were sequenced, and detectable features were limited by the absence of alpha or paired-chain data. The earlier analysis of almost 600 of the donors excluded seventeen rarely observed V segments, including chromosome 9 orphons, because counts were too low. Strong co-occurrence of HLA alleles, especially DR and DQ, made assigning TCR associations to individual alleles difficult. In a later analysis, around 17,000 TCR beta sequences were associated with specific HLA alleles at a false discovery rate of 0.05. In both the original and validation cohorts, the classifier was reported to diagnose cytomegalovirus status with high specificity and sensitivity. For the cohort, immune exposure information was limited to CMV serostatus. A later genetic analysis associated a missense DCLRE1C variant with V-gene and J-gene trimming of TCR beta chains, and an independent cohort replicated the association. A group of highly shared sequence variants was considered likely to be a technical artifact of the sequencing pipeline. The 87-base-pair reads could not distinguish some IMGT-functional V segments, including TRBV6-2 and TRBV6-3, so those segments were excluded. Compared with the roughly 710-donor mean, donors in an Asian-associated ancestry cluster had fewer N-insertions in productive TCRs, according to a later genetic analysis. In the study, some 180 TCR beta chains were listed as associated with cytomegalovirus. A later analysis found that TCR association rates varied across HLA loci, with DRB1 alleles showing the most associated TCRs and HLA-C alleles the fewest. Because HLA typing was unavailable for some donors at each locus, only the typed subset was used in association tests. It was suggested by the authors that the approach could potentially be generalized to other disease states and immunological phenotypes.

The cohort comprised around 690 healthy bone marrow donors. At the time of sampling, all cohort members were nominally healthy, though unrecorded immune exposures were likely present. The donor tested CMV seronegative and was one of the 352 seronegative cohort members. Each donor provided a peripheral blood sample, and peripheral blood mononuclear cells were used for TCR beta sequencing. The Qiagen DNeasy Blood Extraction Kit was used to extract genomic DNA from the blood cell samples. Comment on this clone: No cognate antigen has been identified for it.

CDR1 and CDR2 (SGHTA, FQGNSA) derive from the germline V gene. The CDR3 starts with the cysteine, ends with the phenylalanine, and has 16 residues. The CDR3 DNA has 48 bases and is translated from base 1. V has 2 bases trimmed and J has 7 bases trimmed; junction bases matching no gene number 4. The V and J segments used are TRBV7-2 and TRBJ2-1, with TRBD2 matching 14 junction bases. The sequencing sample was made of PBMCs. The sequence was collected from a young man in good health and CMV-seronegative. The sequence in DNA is TGTGCCAGCAGCTTAAGGGGACTAGCGGGAGATAATGAGCAGTTCTTC. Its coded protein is CASSLRGLAGDNEQFF.